Presented here are 5 T cell receptor beta chains from one specimen sequenced in a study of Graves' ophthalmopathy and Graves' hyperthyroidism. The sequenced template was RNA, covering the TCR beta CDR3 region. HTBI-primed first-round RT-PCR preceded second-round multiplex PCR. Each CDR3 protein gets one entry after TCRdb re-called the multiplex PCR reads with MiXCR. This table holds approximately 330,000 distinct CDR3 sequences, 17% found once. Sample: peripheral blood. The receptors were sampled from an adult man with Graves' ophthalmopathy.

This clonotype was recorded many times. This chain links TRBV24-1 with TRBJ2-2; tentatively, D is TRBD2 (5 bases). CDR3 length: 15 residues. V was shortened by 5 bases and J by 2 bases, with 11 bases between the two germline ends. The germline V gene has CDR1 KGHDR and CDR2 SFDVKD. The CDR3 sequence is CATSGIASNTGELFF. CDR3 sequence (DNA): TGTGCCACCAGTGGGATTGCTAGCAACACCGGGGAGCTGTTTTTT.

This clonotype occurred many times. Here the CDR3 DNA reads TGTGCCAGCAGTGATAAGGATACTTCGAACACCGGGGAGCTGTTTTTT. Translated: CASSDKDTSNTGELFF. The V gene is TRBV2, the J gene TRBJ2-2; no reliable D call. The CDR3 totals 16 residues. V was clipped by 3 bases and J by 0 bases, with 11 bases between them. Germline V lookup: CDR1 SNHLY, CDR2 FYNNEI.

Regarding this clonotype: This CDR3 is missing its conserved last phenylalanine or tryptophan, likely due to a read error. The DNA is omitted, as the CDR3 cannot be located on it reliably, and the CDR3 follows TCRdb's listing. CDR3: CASSNQGAHSPFHL. J is TRBJ1-6 and V is TRBV6-1; the table's TRBD1 call for D was not verified on the DNA. Germline values: CDR1 MNHNS, CDR2 SASEGT. 14 amino acids form the CDR3, both terminal residues included.

The chain couples TRBV28 to TRBJ2-7; no reliable D call. The CDR3 length is 14 residues. Germline V gene data show CDR1 as MDHEN and CDR2 as SYDVKM. The V and J ends lost 5 bases and 2 bases respectively, with 13 bases between them. CDR3: CASSPFGSAYEQYF. The CDR3 nucleotides read TGTGCCAGCAGTCCCTTCGGGTCAGCCTACGAGCAGTACTTC.

This clonotype was counted ten times or more. The chain combines TRBV20-1 with TRBJ1-5, with no clear D. Trimming pared 0 bases from V and 7 bases from J, leaving 16 bases between. CDR3 length: 15 residues. Germline V gives CDR1 DFQATT, CDR2 SNEGSKA (reference sequence). The CDR3 sequence is CSARDPGSGGQPQHF. The CDR3, as DNA: TGCAGTGCTAGAGATCCCGGGTCGGGAGGACAGCCCCAGCATTTT.